This T cell receptor (beta chain) was identified in a study of blood T cell dynamics during melanoma immunotherapy. Germline values: CDR1 SGHVS, CDR2 FQNEAQ. There are 15 residues in the CDR3. V dropped 5 bases and J dropped 0 bases, with 11 bases sitting between them. Here immunoSEQ multiplex PCR was the method, and the copy in TCRdb shows in-frame clones only, minus some. This sample has approximately 10,000 clones, with roughly 86% found just once. This sample's time point: pre-treatment baseline. The V and J genes are TRBV7-8 and TRBJ1-3, with D unclear. The TCR sequence derives from a human donor with melanoma. The sequences come from blood, collected from a patient treated with checkpoint blockade. The chain's CDR3 is CASSVHSFSGNTIYF. The CDR3 DNA reads as TGTGCCAGCAGCGTTCACAGTTTCTCTGGAAACACCATATATTTT.